This TCR beta chain derives from a study of blood T cell repertoires in COVID-19. The overall study: Donors in the United States, Italy and Spain gave samples during acute or convalescent COVID-19.

Original data processing: Amplification of reference gene primers was used by the study to estimate nucleated cell counts. Assay: immunoSEQ multiplex PCR; the TCRdb copy retains only in-frame clones and omits some. V, J and clone size reflect that table, while D and trimming were determined from the DNA. This sample has 110,000 to 150,000 clones; around 87% occur once, and the top ten carry under 6%. The germline V and J ends were trimmed by 4 bases and 2 bases, with 6 bases remaining between them. The CDR3 totals 13 residues. Per the germline V gene, CDR1 is SGHNT and CDR2 is YYREEE (reference sequence).

This TCR derives from a human donor in a cohort sampled during active COVID-19. The V call is TRBV5-4, the J call TRBJ2-2; D gene uncertain. Sequenced sample: peripheral blood. In nucleotides, the CDR3 is TGTGCCAGCAGCCCACAAAACACCGGGGAGCTGTTTTTT. Its protein is CASSPQNTGELFF.